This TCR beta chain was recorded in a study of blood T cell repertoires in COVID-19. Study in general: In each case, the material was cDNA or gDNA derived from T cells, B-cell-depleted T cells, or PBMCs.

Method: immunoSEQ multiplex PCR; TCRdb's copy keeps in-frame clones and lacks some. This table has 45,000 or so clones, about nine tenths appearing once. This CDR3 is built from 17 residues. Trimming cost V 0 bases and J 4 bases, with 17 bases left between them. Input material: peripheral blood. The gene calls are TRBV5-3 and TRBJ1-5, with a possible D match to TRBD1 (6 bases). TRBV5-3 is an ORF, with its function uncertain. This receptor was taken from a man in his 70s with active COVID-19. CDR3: CARSLGDTLRGNQPQHF. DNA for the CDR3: TGTGCCAGAAGCTTGGGGGACACCCTAAGGGGAAATCAGCCCCAGCATTTT.